This passage covers 21 T cell receptor beta chains from one sample sequenced in a study of cytomegalovirus exposure and HLA in healthy donors. PCR involved 60 Vbeta and 13 Jbeta primers. Assay used: immunoSEQ multiplex PCR; TCRdb lists only in-frame clones, some missing. Of about 130,000 clones listed, roughly 80% are singletons. Material for sequencing was PBMCs. These receptor sequences come from a woman between 40 and 55 years old in good health and CMV-seronegative.

This clone was seen only once. This sequence joins TRBV13 and TRBJ2-7; 8 positions match TRBD2. This CDR3 spans 13 amino acids. From germline, CDR1 is PRHDT and CDR2 FYEKMQ (reference sequence). V shed 1 base and J 7 bases; nucleotides not matched to a gene: 3. The CDR3 sequence: CASSLDRGGEQYF. CDR3 bases: TGTGCCAGCAGCTTAGATCGGGGGGGGGAGCAGTACTTC.

The chain employs TRBV27 and TRBJ1-6, with D possibly being TRBD1 (5 bases). Trimming took 3 bases from V and 10 from J, leaving 10 bases between them. The germline V gene has CDR1 MNHEY and CDR2 SMNVEV (reference sequence). CDR3 length: 13 residues. The CDR3 DNA follows: TGTGCCAGCAGTTTCCAGGGAGGGTCACCCCTCCACTTT. As protein: CASSFQGGSPLHF.

This clone was seen a few times. V usage is TRBV5-1 and J usage is TRBJ1-4, with 11 bases matching TRBD1. The CDR3 length is 16 residues. In germline, CDR1 is SGHRS, CDR2 YFSETQ. Trimming at V came to 4 bases and at J to 10 bases, leaving 12 bases not matched to a gene. As DNA, the CDR3 is TGCGCCAGCAGCCTACGGGCTCTGGGACAGGGGGGAAAACTGTTTTTT. Amino acids: CASSLRALGQGGKLFF.

This rearrangement joins TRBV27 to TRBJ2-7; tentative D call: TRBD1 (5 bases). CDR1 is MNHEY and CDR2 is SMNVEV in the germline V gene (reference sequence). There are 15 residues in the CDR3. The V gene lost 3 bases and the J gene lost 2 bases, with 14 bases spanning the gap. The CDR3 sequence is CASSFGAPRTYEQYF. CDR3 bases: TGTGCCAGCAGTTTTGGGGCACCGAGGACCTACGAGCAGTACTTC.

The V call is TRBV9, the J call TRBJ1-6; 7 bases align to TRBD1. This CDR3 is 14 amino acids long. The germline V gene encodes CDR1 SGDLS and CDR2 YYNGEE. The junction had 4 bases not matched to a gene; V was cut back by 4 bases and J by 6 bases. The CDR3 sequence is CASSLGQSNSPLHF. CDR3 coding DNA: TGTGCCAGCAGCCTGGGACAGTCTAATTCACCCCTCCACTTT. The variable domain in full, with the rest retrieved from reference TRBV9 and TRBJ1-6, is DSGVTQTPKHLITATGQRVTLRCSPRSGDLSVYWYQQSLDQGLQFLIQYYNGEERAKGNILERFSAQQFPDLHSELNLSSLELGDSALYFCASSLGQSNSPLHFGNGTRLTVT.

This chain uses TRBV29-1 with TRBJ2-1; no clear D. CDR3 length: 13 residues. The germline gives CDR1 SQVTM, CDR2 ANQGSEA. Trimming stripped 1 base from V and 0 bases from J, with 4 bases between. DNA for the CDR3: TGCAGCGTTGAAGGGAGCTCCTACAATGAGCAGTTCTTC. This sequence encodes CSVEGSSYNEQFF.

This clone was observed once. The rearrangement uses TRBV6-5 and TRBJ1-2; no clear D gene. The V and J ends lost 7 bases and 8 bases respectively, with 11 bases between them. Germline CDR1 is MNHEY and CDR2 is SVGAGI. CDR3 length equals 11 residues. The CDR3 here is CASKRVRGYTF. In DNA, the CDR3 is TGTGCCAGCAAGAGGGTTCGGGGCTACACCTTC.

This chain connects TRBV4-1 to TRBJ1-1; 7 bases are shared with TRBD1. The CDR3 is 15 amino acids. Per germline, CDR1 MGHRA and CDR2 YSYEKL. Losses at the gene ends were 2 bases for V and 1 base for J; bases not matched to a gene: 4. Written as DNA, the CDR3 is TGCGCCAGCAGCCAATCAGGGGGGCCGAACACTGAAGCTTTCTTT. It codes for CASSQSGGPNTEAFF.

This chain uses TRBV6-5 with TRBJ1-3, with 9 bases aligning to TRBD1. The CDR3 totals 14 residues. V was clipped by 5 bases and J by 1 base; unmatched bases: 0. The V gene's germline CDR1 is MNHEY and CDR2 SVGAGI. CDR3 DNA sequence: TGTGCCAGCAGTGGGACAGGGTCTGGAAACACCATATATTTT. Protein sequence: CASSGTGSGNTIYF.

A single count supports this clone. The chain employs TRBV2 and TRBJ1-3, with D perhaps matching TRBD1 (5 bases). Germline CDR1 is SNHLY and CDR2 is FYNNEI. With 3 bases removed from V and 2 bases from J, the gap between germline ends came to 14 bases. The CDR3 sequence is 16 residues long. In DNA form, the CDR3 reads TGTGCCAGCAGTGATTCAGGGAGGGGCACTGGAAACACCATATATTTT. Protein: CASSDSGRGTGNTIYF.

This chain connects TRBV5-1 to TRBJ2-1, with a possible D match to TRBD2 (5 bases). Germline V gene lookup returns CDR1 SGHRS and CDR2 YFSETQ. The CDR3 loop spans 15 amino acids. Trimming removed 4 bases from V and 4 bases from J, with 15 bases in between. CDR3 residues: CASSALSGRYNEQFF. As DNA, the CDR3 is TGCGCCAGCAGCGCCCTCAGCGGCCGATACAATGAGCAGTTCTTC.

The CDR3 bases are TGTGCCAGCAGTCAGAGCGAACCCCACGAGCAGTACTTC. Translated, it gives CASSQSEPHEQYF. The chain carries TRBV2 and TRBJ2-7, with D unclear. V lost 5 bases and J 5 bases, leaving 13 bases between the germline ends. This CDR3 comprises 13 residues. Germline V lookup: CDR1 SNHLY, CDR2 FYNNEI.

The chain employs TRBV19 and TRBJ1-1, with D perhaps TRBD1 (5 bases). From germline, CDR1 is LNHDA and CDR2 SQIVND (reference sequence). Trimming removed 5 bases from V and 5 bases from J, with 12 bases in between. The CDR3 contains 13 residues. This CDR3 is CASSQGLRTEAFF. DNA for the CDR3: TGTGCCAGTAGTCAGGGTCTACGGACTGAAGCTTTCTTT.

The chain is built from TRBV15 and TRBJ1-1, with a tentative D call TRBD1 (6 bases). In germline, CDR1 is LNHNV, CDR2 YYDKDF (reference sequence). Trimming left V 3 bases short and J 8 bases short, with 16 bases between. The CDR3 length is 14 residues. The CDR3 loop is CATSSFRGGNEAFF. The CDR3 nucleotides are TGTGCCACCAGCAGTTTCAGGGGCGGCAACGAAGCTTTCTTT.

This chain joins TRBV5-4 and TRBJ1-1; a weak D match, TRBD1 (6 bases). With 4 bases removed from V and 3 bases from J, the gap between germline ends came to 16 bases. This CDR3 has 15 residues. Germline CDR1 reads SGHNT; CDR2 reads YYREEE (reference sequence). The CDR3, as DNA: TGTGCCAGCAGCCCCGGGGGGGGGCGGGACACTGAAGCTTTCTTT. Its protein is CASSPGGGRDTEAFF.

The chain recombines TRBV5-4 with TRBJ1-4; D possibly corresponds to TRBD1 (5 bases). Per germline, CDR1 SGHNT and CDR2 YYREEE (reference sequence). The CDR3 runs to 15 residues. V was pared by 2 bases and J by 2 bases, with 10 bases between. The CDR3 region has the DNA TGTGCCAGCAGCTTATTCTCAGGGACTAATGAAAAACTGTTTTTT. Translated: CASSLFSGTNEKLFF.

The V and J genes are TRBV5-6 and TRBJ2-7; a weak D match, TRBD1 (6 bases). Trimming left V 1 base short and J 1 base short, with 9 bases between. The germline V gene has CDR1 SGHDT and CDR2 YYEEEE. The CDR3 has 14 residues. The CDR3: CASSLQGSSYEQYF. CDR3 bases: TGTGCCAGCAGCTTGCAGGGGTCGTCCTACGAGCAGTACTTC.

The table lists this clone with a count of one. The chain links TRBV5-5 to TRBJ2-7; D unclear. This CDR3 has 12 residues. Germline-derived CDR1 and CDR2 are SGHKS and YYEKEE (reference sequence). V lost 3 bases and J lost 4, with 8 bases in between. The CDR3 protein is CASSSDGYEQYF. CDR3 nucleotide sequence: TGTGCCAGCAGCTCCGACGGGTACGAGCAGTACTTC.

This sequence joins TRBV27 and TRBJ2-7; tentatively, D is TRBD2 (6 bases). The CDR3 spans 11 residues. The V end lost 5 bases, the J end lost 5 bases, and 7 bases lay between the germline ends. Germline V gene lookup returns CDR1 MNHEY and CDR2 SMNVEV (reference sequence). This chain's CDR3 is CASSGGDEQYF. CDR3 coding DNA: TGTGCCAGCAGTGGAGGGGACGAGCAGTACTTC.

The sample holds a few counts of this clone. V is TRBV6-5 and J is TRBJ1-6, with a tentative D call TRBD1 (5 bases). Germline V CDR1 and CDR2: MNHEY, SVGAGI. This CDR3 region has 14 residues. Deletions cut 2 bases from V and 10 bases from J, with 12 bases between. The CDR3 bases are TGTGCCAGCAGTTACAGAGGGGAGGGGTCACCCCTCCACTTT. Translating gives CASSYRGEGSPLHF.

This clone appeared a single time. V is TRBV7-8 and J is TRBJ2-1; 10 bases are shared with TRBD2. J was trimmed by 13 bases and V by 1 base; bases with no gene match: 7. This CDR3 comprises 14 residues. CDR1 is SGHVS and CDR2 is FQNEAQ in the germline V gene. The CDR3 nucleotides are TGTGCCAGCAGCTTAGAAAGCGGGGGGGCCCTTCAGTTCTTC. Translation gives CASSLESGGALQFF.